Listed here are 27 T cell receptor beta chains from one sample, sequenced in a study of shared clonotypes between healthy human individuals. Measured with immunoSEQ multiplex PCR; TCRdb has only the in-frame clones, and not every one. The sample gives about 460,000 clones, 77% of which show up once; more than 10% is in the top ten. Material for sequencing was PBMCs. The receptors shown here come from a woman aged 40 to 50 in good health. Some clones in this sample may be carry-over from other donors' samples.

The chain combines TRBV9 with TRBJ2-7, with D perhaps TRBD1 (7 bases). The ends were cut back, 0 bases at V and 6 bases at J, with 19 bases in the middle. Germline V CDR1 and CDR2: SGDLS, YYNGEE. CDR3 length equals 16 residues. CDR3 DNA sequence: TGTGCCAGCAGCGTAGGGGGCGGGACAGCAGACTCCGAGCAGTACTTC. Amino acid sequence: CASSVGGGTADSEQYF. Complete variable domain (other parts from reference TRBV9 and TRBJ2-7): DSGVTQTPKHLITATGQRVTLRCSPRSGDLSVYWYQQSLDQGLQFLIQYYNGEERAKGNILERFSAQQFPDLHSELNLSSLELGDSALYFCASSVGGGTADSEQYFGPGTRLTVT.

V and J are TRBV18 and TRBJ2-7; no clear D. V lost 2 bases to trimming and J lost 4 bases, with 9 bases between them. The CDR3 has 13 amino acids. The V gene's germline CDR1 is KGHSH and CDR2 LQKENI. This CDR3 is CASSPTGSYEQYF. CDR3 DNA sequence: TGTGCCAGCTCACCAACGGGCAGTTACGAGCAGTACTTC.

This chain links TRBV29-1 with TRBJ2-3; a weak D match, TRBD2 (6 bases). Germline CDR1 reads SQVTM; CDR2 reads ANQGSEA. The CDR3 is made up of 13 amino acids. Trimming took 4 bases from V and 3 from J, leaving 11 bases between them. This chain's CDR3 is CSVGRGGTDTQYF. The CDR3 nucleotides are TGCAGCGTTGGGAGGGGTGGTACAGATACGCAGTATTTT.

This clone has a handful of counts. V and J are TRBV4-1 and TRBJ2-1, with 7 positions matching TRBD2. CDR3 size: 15 residues. With V trimmed by 4 bases and J by 9 bases, 12 bases remained unmatched. Germline loops: CDR1 MGHRA, CDR2 YSYEKL. This CDR3 is CASSRSPTSDVEQFF. In DNA form, the CDR3 reads TGCGCCAGCAGCCGATCGCCCACTAGCGACGTTGAGCAGTTCTTC.

This clone was seen only once. The DNA for the CDR3 is TGTGCCAGCAGTGTTGATCAGGCCTTAGCAACTAATGAAAAACTGTTTTTT. Its translation: CASSVDQALATNEKLFF. The chain employs TRBV2 and TRBJ1-4; D is undetermined. From germline, CDR1 is SNHLY and CDR2 FYNNEI. The V gene lost 4 bases and the J gene lost 0 bases, with 15 bases spanning the gap. The CDR3 runs 17 residues.

J is TRBJ2-7 and V is TRBV5-1, with TRBD2 matching over 10 bases. Germline V gene data show CDR1 as SGHRS and CDR2 as YFSETQ. The CDR3 covers 17 residues. After removal of 0 bases from V and 4 bases from J, the junction contained 10 bases not matched to a gene. The CDR3 region is CASSLVRSGRDHYEQYF. CDR3 in DNA: TGCGCCAGCAGCTTGGTTCGGAGCGGGAGGGACCATTACGAGCAGTACTTC.

The V gene is TRBV29-1, the J gene TRBJ1-1; no reliable D call. CDR1 and CDR2 (germline): SQVTM, ANQGSEA. Trimming stripped 0 bases from V and 4 bases from J, with 9 bases between. The CDR3 runs to 13 residues. The chain's CDR3 is CSVEDQQGTEAFF. CDR3 sequence (DNA): TGCAGCGTTGAAGACCAGCAAGGCACTGAAGCTTTCTTT.

The chain combines TRBV11-2 with TRBJ2-5, with 7 bases identical to TRBD2. Germline CDR1 SGHAT, CDR2 FQNNGV. This CDR3 has 14 amino acids. V dropped 6 bases and J dropped 4; count of bases not matched to a gene: 8. The CDR3: CASRTSRGGETQYF. CDR3 coding DNA: TGTGCCAGCAGAACATCCCGCGGGGGAGAGACCCAGTACTTC.

For the CDR3, the DNA is TGTGCCAGCAGCCTCCAGGGGCGGGACACAGATACGCAGTATTTT. Translated: CASSLQGRDTDTQYF. The chain carries TRBV27 and TRBJ2-3, with D perhaps given as TRBD1 or TRBD2 (6 bases each). V lost 6 bases and J 2 bases, leaving 15 bases between the germline ends. The CDR3 contains 15 residues. Germline lookup yields CDR1 MNHEY and CDR2 SMNVEV (reference sequence).

The rearrangement uses TRBV7-9 and TRBJ2-5; a possible D gene is TRBD2 (6 bases). The germline V gene has CDR1 SEHNR and CDR2 FQNEAQ (reference sequence). Trimming cost V 10 bases and J 2 bases, with 20 bases left between them. The CDR3 consists of 15 residues. CDR3 in amino acids: CATRGPGDWQETQYF. The CDR3, as DNA: TGTGCCACCCGGGGTCCGGGAGACTGGCAAGAGACCCAGTACTTC.

Regarding this clone: A far larger clone is one base from this, pointing to a likely read error. The chain recombines TRBV30 with TRBJ1-4; D is possibly TRBD1 (6 bases). Germline loops: CDR1 GTSNPN, CDR2 SVGIG (reference sequence). V dropped 5 bases and J dropped 3 bases, with 19 bases sitting between them. The CDR3 loop spans 16 amino acids. In DNA, the CDR3 is TGTGCCTGGGGTGCCATTCCACAGGGATCTAATGAAAAACTGTTTTTT. Its translation: CAWGAIPQGSNEKLFF.

This sequence joins TRBV28 and TRBJ1-1; D not resolved. Germline CDR1 and CDR2: MDHEN and SYDVKM. V dropped 0 bases and J dropped 1 base, with 3 bases sitting between them. The CDR3 contains 13 residues. For the CDR3, the DNA is TGTGCCAGCAGTTTATGGGGGAACACTGAAGCTTTCTTT. Protein: CASSLWGNTEAFF.

The chain joins TRBV4-1 to TRBJ2-1; 10 bases match TRBD1. There are 15 residues in the CDR3. Looked up from germline, CDR1 is MGHRA and CDR2 is YSYEKL. J lost 5 bases, V lost 3 bases, and 4 bases had no gene match. CDR3 sequence: CASSQHGTGDNEQFF. CDR3 DNA: TGCGCCAGCAGCCAGCATGGGACAGGGGACAATGAGCAGTTCTTC.

Of note for this clone: It is likely a read error: a sequence one base away is far more abundant. The final CDR3 position lacks the conserved phenylalanine or tryptophan, pointing to a likely read error. The chain recombines TRBV11-2 with TRBJ2-4; D call uncertain. Germline loops: CDR1 SGHAT, CDR2 FQNNGV. The ends were cut back, 4 bases at V and 0 bases at J, with 7 bases in the middle. The CDR3 extends over 14 amino acids. CDR3 DNA sequence: TGTGCCAGCAGCTACCGGCTAGCCAAAAACATTCAGTACCTC. It encodes CASSYRLAKNIQYL.

This clone has a single count. The likely explanation is a read error, given a far larger clone one base away. This sequence joins TRBV4-1 and TRBJ1-3, with D perhaps matching TRBD1 (5 bases). The length of the CDR3 is 15 residues. Per the germline V gene, CDR1 is MGHRA and CDR2 is YSYEKL. The CDR3 sequence is CASGQSLGGANTIYF. The CDR3, as DNA: TGCGCCAGCGGCCAGTCCCTCGGGGGAGCAAACACCATATATTTT.

This chain uses TRBV19 with TRBJ1-2; TRBD1 is a possible D gene (6 bases). Trimming removed 6 bases at V and 2 bases at J, with 13 bases between. The CDR3 is 14 residues long. Germline values: CDR1 LNHDA, CDR2 SQIVND (reference sequence). CDR3 protein: CASRSTGPNYGYTF. For the CDR3, the DNA is TGTGCCAGTAGGTCCACAGGGCCCAACTATGGCTACACCTTC.

This clone was picked up one time. This chain links TRBV28 with TRBJ2-5; D is perhaps TRBD1 or TRBD2 (5 bases each). With 5 bases removed from V and 4 bases from J, the gap between germline ends came to 11 bases. Germline assignment: CDR1 MDHEN and CDR2 SYDVKM. The CDR3 is made up of 13 amino acids. CDR3 in amino acids: CASSRDARETQYF. Written as DNA, the CDR3 is TGTGCCAGCAGTCGGGACGCAAGAGAGACCCAGTACTTC.

This sequence joins TRBV9 and TRBJ1-1; D call uncertain. The germline V gene has CDR1 SGDLS and CDR2 YYNGEE. The CDR3 runs 13 residues. Trimming pared 1 base from V and 3 bases from J, leaving 7 bases between. CDR3 sequence: CASSVHGDTEAFF. The CDR3 DNA reads TGTGCCAGCAGCGTACATGGGGACACTGAAGCTTTCTTT.

There are a few counts of this clone. This chain uses TRBV6-4 with TRBJ2-1, with a possible D match to TRBD2 (6 bases). CDR3 length: 16 residues. V lost 0 bases to trimming and J lost 3 bases, with 12 bases between them. The germline V gene has CDR1 MRHNA and CDR2 SNTAGT. In nucleotides, the CDR3 is TGTGCCAGCAGTGACTCTTCGGTAGCGGACTACAATGAGCAGTTCTTC. Its protein product is CASSDSSVADYNEQFF.

This clone was observed a single time. CDR3 amino acids: CAWSLRRETQYF. CDR3 coding DNA: TGTGCCTGGAGTCTGCGACGAGAGACCCAGTACTTC. The J gene is TRBJ2-5, the V gene TRBV30, with D hard to call. CDR1 and CDR2 from the germline V gene are GTSNPN and SVGIG (reference sequence). CDR3 length: 12 amino acids. The V end lost 2 bases, the J end lost 4 bases, and 8 bases lay between the germline ends.

About this clone: Compared with germline, one end of the junction differs, possibly owing to a read error. This sequence joins TRBV9 and TRBJ1-2, with D uncertain. Looked up from germline, CDR1 is SGDLS and CDR2 is YYNGEE. The CDR3 runs 12 residues. In DNA form, the CDR3 reads TGTGCCAGCAGCGTCGAGGACTACGGCTACACCTTC. Its protein is CASSVEDYGYTF.

The chain uses TRBV27 and TRBJ1-2; D is ambiguous. Germline values: CDR1 MNHEY, CDR2 SMNVEV (reference sequence). The CDR3 is 14 residues long. Trimming cost V 0 bases and J 4 bases, with 9 bases left between them. In nucleotides, the CDR3 is TGTGCCAGCAGTTTATCCCGCGGTCTCTATGGCTACACCTTC. Residues: CASSLSRGLYGYTF.

This chain links TRBV4-3 with TRBJ1-5; tentatively, D is TRBD1 (5 bases). This CDR3 has 15 amino acids. V lost 1 base, J lost 4 bases, and 11 bases lay in between. The germline gives CDR1 LGHNA, CDR2 YSLEER. The DNA of the CDR3 is TGCGCCAGCAGCCAAGGCGCCAGGACAAATCAGCCCCAGCATTTT. Its translation: CASSQGARTNQPQHF.

Only one count was recorded for this clone. J is TRBJ2-7 and V is TRBV7-2, with D unresolved. The germline V and J ends were trimmed by 5 bases and 4 bases, with 9 bases remaining between them. CDR1 is SGHTA, CDR2 FQGNSA, per germline. This CDR3 region has 12 residues. CDR3 residues: CASSKTLYEQYF. For the CDR3, the DNA is TGTGCCAGCAGCAAGACGCTTTACGAGCAGTACTTC.

Comment on this clone: A read error is the likely source, as a far larger clone sits one nucleotide away. The same CDR3 also results from other DNA sequences found in this sample. This sequence joins TRBV11-2 and TRBJ2-5, with 8 bases matching TRBD1. The trim removed 5 bases at V and 6 bases at J, leaving 5 bases unmatched. This CDR3 has 13 amino acids. Germline V gene lookup returns CDR1 SGHAT and CDR2 FQNNGV. The CDR3, as DNA: TGTGCCAGCAGCGCCGGACAGGGAAAGACCCAGTACTTC. Encoded protein: CASSAGQGKTQYF. The complete variable domain, with remaining parts taken from reference TRBV11-2 and TRBJ2-5, reads EAGVAQSPRYKIIEKRQSVAFWCNPISGHATLYWYQQILGQGPKLLIQFQNNGVVDDSQLPKDRFSAERLKGVDSTLKIQPAKLEDSAVYLCASSAGQGKTQYFGPGTRLLVL.

This clone was observed a few times. This chain links TRBV6-5 with TRBJ2-7, with 8 bases that match TRBD2. The CDR3 runs to 13 residues. Losses at the gene ends were 8 bases for V and 7 bases for J; bases not matched to a gene: 10. Germline CDR1 is MNHEY and CDR2 is SVGAGI. In nucleotides, the CDR3 is TGTGCCAGCGAAGTTAGCGGGACCGGGGAGCAGTACTTC. Protein product: CASEVSGTGEQYF.

The chain is built from TRBV29-1 and TRBJ2-1; the D is unclear. V lost 4 bases, J lost 14 bases, and 12 bases lay in between. Germline V gives CDR1 SQVTM, CDR2 ANQGSEA. This CDR3 is built from 10 residues. The CDR3 sequence: CSVGSLFKFF. Written as DNA, the CDR3 is TGCAGCGTTGGGTCCTTGTTTAAGTTCTTC.